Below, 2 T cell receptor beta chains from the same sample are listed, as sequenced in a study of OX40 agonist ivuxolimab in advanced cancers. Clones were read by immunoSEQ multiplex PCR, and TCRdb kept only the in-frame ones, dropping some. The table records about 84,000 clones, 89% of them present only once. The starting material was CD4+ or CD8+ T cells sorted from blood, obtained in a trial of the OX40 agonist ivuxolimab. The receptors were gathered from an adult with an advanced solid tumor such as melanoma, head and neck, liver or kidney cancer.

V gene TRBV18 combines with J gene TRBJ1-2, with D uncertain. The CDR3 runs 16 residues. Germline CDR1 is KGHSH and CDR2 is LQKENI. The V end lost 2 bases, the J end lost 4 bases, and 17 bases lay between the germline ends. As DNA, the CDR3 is TGTGCCAGCTCACCAAATCAGGCCGCCGCAGGCTATGGCTACACCTTC. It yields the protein CASSPNQAAAGYGYTF.

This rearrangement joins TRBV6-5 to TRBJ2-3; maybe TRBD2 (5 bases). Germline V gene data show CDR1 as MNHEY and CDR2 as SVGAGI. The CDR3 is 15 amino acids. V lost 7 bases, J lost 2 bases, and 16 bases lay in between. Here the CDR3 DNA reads TGTGCCAGCACCCGGACGGGGAGTTACACAGATACGCAGTATTTT. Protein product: CASTRTGSYTDTQYF.